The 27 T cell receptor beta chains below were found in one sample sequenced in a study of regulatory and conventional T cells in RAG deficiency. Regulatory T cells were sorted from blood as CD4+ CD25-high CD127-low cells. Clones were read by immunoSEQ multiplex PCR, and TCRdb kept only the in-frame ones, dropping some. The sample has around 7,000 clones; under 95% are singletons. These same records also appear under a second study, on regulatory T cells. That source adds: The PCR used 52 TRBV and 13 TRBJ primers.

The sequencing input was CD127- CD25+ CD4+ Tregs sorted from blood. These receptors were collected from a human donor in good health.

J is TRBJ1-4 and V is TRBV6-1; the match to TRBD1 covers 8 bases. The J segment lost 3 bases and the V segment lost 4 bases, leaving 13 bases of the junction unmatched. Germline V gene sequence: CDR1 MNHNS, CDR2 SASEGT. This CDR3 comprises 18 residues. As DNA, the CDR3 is TGTGCCAGCAGTGCACGACAGGGGTTAGGATTTGCTAATGAAAAACTGTTTTTT. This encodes CASSARQGLGFANEKLFF.

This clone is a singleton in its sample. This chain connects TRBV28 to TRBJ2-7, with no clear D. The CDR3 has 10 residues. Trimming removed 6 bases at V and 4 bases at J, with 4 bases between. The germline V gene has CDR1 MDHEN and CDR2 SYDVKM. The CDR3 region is CASRRYEQYF. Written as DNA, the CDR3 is TGTGCCAGCAGGAGATACGAGCAGTACTTC. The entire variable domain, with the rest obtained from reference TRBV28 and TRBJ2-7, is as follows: DVKVTQSSRYLVKRTGEKVFLECVQDMDHENMFWYRQDPGLGLRLIYFSYDVKMKEKGDIPEGYSVSREKKERFSLILESASTNQTSMYLCASRRYEQYFGPGTRLTVT.

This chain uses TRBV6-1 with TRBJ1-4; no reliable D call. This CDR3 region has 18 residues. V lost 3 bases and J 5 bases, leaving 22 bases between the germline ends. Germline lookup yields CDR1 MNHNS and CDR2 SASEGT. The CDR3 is CASSDCPSLLVDNEKLFF. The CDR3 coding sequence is TGTGCCAGCAGTGACTGTCCAAGTCTCCTAGTCGACAATGAAAAACTGTTTTTT.

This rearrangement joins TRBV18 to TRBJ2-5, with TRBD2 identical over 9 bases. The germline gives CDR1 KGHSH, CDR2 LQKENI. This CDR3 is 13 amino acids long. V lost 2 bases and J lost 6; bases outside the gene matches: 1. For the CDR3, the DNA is TGTGCCAGCTCACCAGCGGGGGGGCAGACCCAGTACTTC. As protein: CASSPAGGQTQYF.

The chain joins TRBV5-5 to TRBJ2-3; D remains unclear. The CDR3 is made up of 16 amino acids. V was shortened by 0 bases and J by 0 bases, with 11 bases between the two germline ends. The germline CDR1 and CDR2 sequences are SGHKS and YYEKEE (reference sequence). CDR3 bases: TGTGCCAGCAGCTTGGACAGATCAACTAGCACAGATACGCAGTATTTT. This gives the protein CASSLDRSTSTDTQYF.

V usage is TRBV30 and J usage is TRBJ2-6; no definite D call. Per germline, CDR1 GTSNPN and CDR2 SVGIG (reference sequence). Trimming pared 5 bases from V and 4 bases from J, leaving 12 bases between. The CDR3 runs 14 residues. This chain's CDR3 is CAWALNVGANVLTF. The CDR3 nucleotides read TGTGCCTGGGCTCTAAACGTCGGGGCCAACGTCCTGACTTTC.

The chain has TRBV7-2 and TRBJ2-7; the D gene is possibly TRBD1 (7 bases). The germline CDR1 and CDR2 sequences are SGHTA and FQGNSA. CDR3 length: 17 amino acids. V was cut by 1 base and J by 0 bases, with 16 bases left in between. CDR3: CASSLVGRTGSSYEQYF. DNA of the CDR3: TGTGCCAGCAGCTTAGTTGGGAGGACAGGTAGCTCCTACGAGCAGTACTTC. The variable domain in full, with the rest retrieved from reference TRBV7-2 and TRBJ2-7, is GAGVSQSPSNKVTEKGKDVELRCDPISGHTALYWYRQSLGQGLEFLIYFQGNSAPDKSGLPSDRFSAERTGGSVSTLTIQRTQQEDSAVYLCASSLVGRTGSSYEQYFGPGTRLTVT.

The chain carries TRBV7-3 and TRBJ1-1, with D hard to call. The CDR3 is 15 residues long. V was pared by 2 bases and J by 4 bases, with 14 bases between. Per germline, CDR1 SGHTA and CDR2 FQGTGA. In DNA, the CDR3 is TGTGCCAGCAGCTTATTCCCGGGTGAGGCCACTGAAGCTTTCTTT. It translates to CASSLFPGEATEAFF.

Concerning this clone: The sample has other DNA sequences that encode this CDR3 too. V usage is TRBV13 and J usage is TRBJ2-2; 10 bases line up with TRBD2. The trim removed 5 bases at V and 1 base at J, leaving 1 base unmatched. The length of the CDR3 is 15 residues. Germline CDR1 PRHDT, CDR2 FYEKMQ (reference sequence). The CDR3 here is CASSRLAGNTGELFF. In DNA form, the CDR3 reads TGTGCCAGCAGCCGACTAGCGGGGAACACCGGGGAGCTGTTTTTT.

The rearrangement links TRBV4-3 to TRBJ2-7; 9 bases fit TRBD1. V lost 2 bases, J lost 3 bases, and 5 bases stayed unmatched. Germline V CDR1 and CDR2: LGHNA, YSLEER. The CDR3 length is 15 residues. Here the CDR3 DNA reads TGCGCCAGCAGCCAACGGACAGGGGCCAACTACGAGCAGTACTTC. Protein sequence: CASSQRTGANYEQYF.

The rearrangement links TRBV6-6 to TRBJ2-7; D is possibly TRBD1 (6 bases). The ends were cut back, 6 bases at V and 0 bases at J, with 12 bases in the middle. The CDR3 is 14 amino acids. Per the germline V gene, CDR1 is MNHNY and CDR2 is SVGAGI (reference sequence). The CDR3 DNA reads TGTGCCAGCAGCTCGACAGGCTCCTCCTACGAGCAGTACTTC. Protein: CASSSTGSSYEQYF.

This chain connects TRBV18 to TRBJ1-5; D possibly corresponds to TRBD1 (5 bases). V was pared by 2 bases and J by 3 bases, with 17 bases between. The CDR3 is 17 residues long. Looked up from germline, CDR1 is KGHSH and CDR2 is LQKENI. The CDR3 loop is CASSPAPYQGDNQPQHF. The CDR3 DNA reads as TGTGCCAGCTCACCAGCTCCGTACCAGGGTGACAATCAGCCCCAGCATTTT. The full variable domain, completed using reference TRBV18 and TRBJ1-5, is NAGVMQNPRHLVRRRGQEARLRCSPMKGHSHVYWYRQLPEEGLKFMVYLQKENIIDESGMPKERFSAEFPKEGPSILRIQQVVRGDSAAYFCASSPAPYQGDNQPQHFGDGTRLSIL.

The CDR3 DNA reads TGCGCCAGCAGCTTGGGAGTCAGGGGATCCTACGAGCAGTACTTC. Translation gives CASSLGVRGSYEQYF. The J gene is TRBJ2-7, the V gene TRBV5-1; TRBD1 might be the D (6 bases). Germline CDR1 SGHRS, CDR2 YFSETQ. This CDR3 comprises 15 residues. The V gene lost 0 bases and the J gene lost 1 base, with 11 bases spanning the gap.

The CDR3 DNA reads as TGCGCCAGCAGCCAAGCAGGGTGGCGGGGGGCACCAGATACGCAGTATTTT. Translating gives CASSQAGWRGAPDTQYF. The rearrangement joins TRBV4-1 to TRBJ2-3; 8 bases fit TRBD2. The CDR3 covers 17 residues. Germline values: CDR1 MGHRA, CDR2 YSYEKL. V lost 1 base to trimming and J lost 4 bases; unmatched junction nucleotides: 10.

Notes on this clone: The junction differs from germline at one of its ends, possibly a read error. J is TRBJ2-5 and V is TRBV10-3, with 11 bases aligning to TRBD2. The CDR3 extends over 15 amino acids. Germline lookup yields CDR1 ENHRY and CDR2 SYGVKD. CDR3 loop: CVISDSGGATETQYF. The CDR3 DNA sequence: TGTGTCATCAGTGATAGCGGGGGGGCCACAGAGACCCAGTACTTC.

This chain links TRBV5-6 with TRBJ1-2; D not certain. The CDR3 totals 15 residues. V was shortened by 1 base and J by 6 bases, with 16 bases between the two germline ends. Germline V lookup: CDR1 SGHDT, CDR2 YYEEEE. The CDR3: CASSLTRNLGHGYTF. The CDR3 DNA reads TGTGCCAGCAGCTTGACGAGGAACCTCGGTCATGGCTACACCTTC.

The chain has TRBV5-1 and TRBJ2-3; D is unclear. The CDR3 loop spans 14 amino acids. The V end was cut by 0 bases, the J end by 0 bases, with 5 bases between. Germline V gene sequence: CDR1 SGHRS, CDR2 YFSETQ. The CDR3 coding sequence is TGCGCCAGCAGCTTGGGACACAGCACAGATACGCAGTATTTT. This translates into CASSLGHSTDTQYF.

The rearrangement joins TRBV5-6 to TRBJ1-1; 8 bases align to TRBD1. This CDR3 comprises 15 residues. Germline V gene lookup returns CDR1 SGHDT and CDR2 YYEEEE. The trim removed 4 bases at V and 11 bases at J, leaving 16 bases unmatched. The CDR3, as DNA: TGTGCCAGCAGCCTTCGCTTAACAGGGGGGAGTGATGCTTTCTTT. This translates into CASSLRLTGGSDAFF. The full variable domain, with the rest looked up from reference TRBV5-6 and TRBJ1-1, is DAGVTQSPTHLIKTRGQQVTLRCSPKSGHDTVSWYQQALGQGPQFIFQYYEEEERQRGNFPDRFSGHQFPNYSSELNVNALLLGDSALYLCASSLRLTGGSDAFFGQGTRLTVV.

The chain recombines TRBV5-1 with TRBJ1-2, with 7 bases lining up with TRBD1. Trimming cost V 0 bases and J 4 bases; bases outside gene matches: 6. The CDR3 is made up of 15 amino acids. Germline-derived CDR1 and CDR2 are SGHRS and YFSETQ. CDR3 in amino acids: CASSLGQGPGYGYTF. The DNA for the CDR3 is TGCGCCAGCAGCTTGGGACAGGGCCCGGGCTATGGCTACACCTTC.

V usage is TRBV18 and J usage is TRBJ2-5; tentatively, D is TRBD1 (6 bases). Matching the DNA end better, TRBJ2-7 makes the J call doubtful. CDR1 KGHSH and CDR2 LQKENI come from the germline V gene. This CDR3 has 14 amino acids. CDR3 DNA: TGTGCCAGCTCACCACGCCAGGGGCAAGACGAGCAGTACTTC. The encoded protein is CASSPRQGQDEQYF.

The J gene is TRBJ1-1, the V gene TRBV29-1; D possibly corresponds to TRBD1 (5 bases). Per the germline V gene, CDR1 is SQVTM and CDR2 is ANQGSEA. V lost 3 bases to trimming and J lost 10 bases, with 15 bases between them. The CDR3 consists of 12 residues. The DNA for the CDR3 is TGCAGCGTTGAGGACAACAGCTTTCTAGCTTTCTTT. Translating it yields CSVEDNSFLAFF.

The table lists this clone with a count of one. The CDR3, as DNA: TGTGCCAGTAGTGGGCGGACTGTTTTCTCCTACAATGAGCAGTTCTTC. Translation: CASSGRTVFSYNEQFF. V and J are TRBV19 and TRBJ2-1; a weak D match, TRBD2 (5 bases). Trimming pared 5 bases from V and 0 bases from J, leaving 14 bases between. The V gene's germline CDR1 is LNHDA and CDR2 SQIVND (reference sequence). The CDR3 runs to 16 residues.

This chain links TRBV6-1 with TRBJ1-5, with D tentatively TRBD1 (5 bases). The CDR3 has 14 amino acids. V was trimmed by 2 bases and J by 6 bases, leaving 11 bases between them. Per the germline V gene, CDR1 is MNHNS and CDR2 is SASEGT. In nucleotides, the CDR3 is TGTGCCAGCAGTGAACAGGGCGTGAGTCAGCCCCAGCATTTT. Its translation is CASSEQGVSQPQHF.

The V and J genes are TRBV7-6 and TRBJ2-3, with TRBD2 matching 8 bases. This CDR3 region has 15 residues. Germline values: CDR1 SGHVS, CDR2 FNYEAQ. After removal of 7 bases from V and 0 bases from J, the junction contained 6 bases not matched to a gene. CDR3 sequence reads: CASIRSGGSTDTQYF. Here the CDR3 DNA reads TGTGCCAGCATCCGCAGCGGGGGAAGCACAGATACGCAGTATTTT.

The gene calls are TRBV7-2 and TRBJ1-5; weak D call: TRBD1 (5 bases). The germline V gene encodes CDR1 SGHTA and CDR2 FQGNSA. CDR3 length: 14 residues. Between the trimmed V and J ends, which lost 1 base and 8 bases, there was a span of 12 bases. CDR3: CASSLVHLGEPQHF. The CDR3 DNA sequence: TGTGCCAGCAGCTTAGTACACCTAGGGGAGCCCCAGCATTTT.

This chain's CDR3 is CAWRDTGNQPQHF. The CDR3 DNA reads as TGTGCCTGGAGGGACACGGGCAATCAGCCCCAGCATTTT. The chain joins TRBV30 to TRBJ1-5, with a weak D call TRBD1 (5 bases). From germline, CDR1 is GTSNPN and CDR2 SVGIG (reference sequence). V gave up 3 bases and J gave up 2 bases, with 8 bases separating them. The length of the CDR3 is 13 residues.

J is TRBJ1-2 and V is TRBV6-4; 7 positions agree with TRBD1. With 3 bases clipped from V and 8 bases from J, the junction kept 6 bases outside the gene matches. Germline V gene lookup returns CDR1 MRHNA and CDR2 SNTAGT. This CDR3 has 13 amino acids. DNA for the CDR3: TGTGCCAGCAGTGAAGGACAGGCCCAGGGCTACACCTTC. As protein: CASSEGQAQGYTF.